This TCR beta chain derives from a study of Ad26.COV2.S vaccination and SARS-CoV-2 variants. The CDR3 is 15 residues long. V trimming: 0 bases; J trimming: 8 bases; junction bases outside the gene matches: 9. The germline V gene has CDR1 SGHRS and CDR2 YFSETQ. Study observations and caveats: Spike-specific responses of CD8+ and CD4+ T cells were reported to display substantial breadth after vaccination.

The treatment was: roughly 19 received Ad26.COV2.S at low or high dose, single or two shots; several received placebo; per-sample allocation not given. The samples date from day 63 after the first vaccine or placebo injection. The method was immunoSEQ multiplex PCR; TCRdb's version includes in-frame clones alone and lacks a portion of them. The sample contains under 400,000 clones, over 75% of which appear only once. On this clone: Its antigen is currently unknown.

V usage is TRBV5-1 and J usage is TRBJ1-2; TRBD1 matches 8 bases. The source is a person aged 18-65 years who received the Ad26.COV2.S COVID-19 vaccine or a placebo. Sequenced material: peripheral blood, taken in a trial of Ad26.COV2.S vaccine versus placebo. The CDR3: CASSLGQGIGSGYTF. Here the CDR3 DNA reads TGCGCCAGCAGCTTGGGACAGGGGATCGGTAGCGGCTACACCTTC. Using reference TRBV5-1 and TRBJ1-2 for the parts outside the CDR3, the full variable domain is KAGVTQTPRYLIKTRGQQVTLSCSPISGHRSVSWYQQTPGQGLQFLFEYFSETQRNKGNFPGRFSGRQFSNSRSEMNVSTLELGDSALYLCASSLGQGIGSGYTFGSGTRLTVV.